This T cell receptor (beta chain) derives from a study of shared clonotypes between healthy human individuals. Germline lookup yields CDR1 LNHNV and CDR2 YYDKDF (reference sequence). The CDR3 has 16 amino acids. The ends lost 1 base at V and 0 bases at J; junction bases unmatched: 6. Donors had no recently reported acute infections or vaccinations and were HIV-negative. Unsorted PBMC replicate PCRs used 300 to 350 ng DNA, 25,000 to 35,000 T cell genomes. It was on ten immunoSEQ deep assay plates that unsorted PBMC DNA was sequenced. Here immunoSEQ multiplex PCR was the method, and the copy in TCRdb shows in-frame clones only, minus some. In the table there are fewer than 600,000 clones, approximately 77% of which are singletons.

The specimen was PBMCs. The receptor comes from a woman in her thirties or forties in good health. Some clones in this sample may be carry-over from other donors' samples. This chain joins TRBV15 and TRBJ2-7, with 7 bases identical to TRBD2. The CDR3 spells CATSRGTGGYSYEQYF. In nucleotides, the CDR3 is TGTGCCACCAGCAGAGGAACGGGGGGTTACTCCTACGAGCAGTACTTC.